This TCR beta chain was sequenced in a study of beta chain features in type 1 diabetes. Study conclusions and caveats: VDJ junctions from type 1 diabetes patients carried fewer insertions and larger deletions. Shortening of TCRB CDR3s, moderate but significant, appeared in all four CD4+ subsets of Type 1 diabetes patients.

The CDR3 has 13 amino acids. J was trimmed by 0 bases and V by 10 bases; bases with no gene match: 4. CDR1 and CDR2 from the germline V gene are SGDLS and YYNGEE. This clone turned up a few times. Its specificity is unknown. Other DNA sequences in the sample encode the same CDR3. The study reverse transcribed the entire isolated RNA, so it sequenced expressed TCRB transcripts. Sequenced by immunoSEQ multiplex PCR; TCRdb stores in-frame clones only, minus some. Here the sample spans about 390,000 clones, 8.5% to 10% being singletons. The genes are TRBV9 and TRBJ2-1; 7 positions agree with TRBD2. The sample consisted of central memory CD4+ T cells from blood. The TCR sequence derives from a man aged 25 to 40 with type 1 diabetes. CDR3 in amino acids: CASRGGSYNEQFF. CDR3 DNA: TGTGCCTCCCGCGGGGGCTCCTACAATGAGCAGTTCTTC.